The entry that follows covers one TCR beta chain sequence. Its antigen is unknown. This CDR3 has 13 residues. Looked up from germline, CDR1 is SQVTM and CDR2 is ANQGSEA. Trimming took 6 bases from V and 0 from J, leaving 11 bases between them. Method: immunoSEQ multiplex PCR; TCRdb's copy keeps in-frame clones and lacks some. The data contain approximately 100,000 clones, about 91% of them singletons. This entry belongs to a study of siplizumab effects on memory and regulatory T cells. Study-wide points: Tregs that proliferated in siplizumab cultures did not have their suppressive function confirmed. The naive T cell population seemed more diverse than memory cells and seemed a major contributor to the alloresponse. Alloreactive sequences tracing back to unstimulated CD4+ memory cells fell significantly with siplizumab. Just a small share of alloreactive clones was traced back to unstimulated subsets.

The TCR was taken from a human donor in good health. Some clones in this sample may be carry-over from other donors' samples. Sequenced input: CD4+ T cells sorted from blood. The chain is built from TRBV29-1 and TRBJ2-5; D is uncertain. DNA for the CDR3: TGCAGCGTGTCGGCGGCGTACCAAGAGACCCAGTACTTC. Translated: CSVSAAYQETQYF. The entire variable domain, with the rest obtained from reference TRBV29-1 and TRBJ2-5, is as follows: SAVISQKPSRDICQRGTSLTIQCQVDSQVTMMFWYRQQPGQSLTLIATANQGSEATYESGFVIDKFPISRPNLTFSTLTVSNMSPEDSSIYLCSVSAAYQETQYFGPGTRLLVL.